The clone carrying this T cell receptor beta chain was seen more than once but under ten times. Its antigen is unknown. These data originate in a study of T-cell memory formation after mild COVID-19. J lost 2 bases, V lost 6 bases, and 6 bases had no gene match. Germline-derived CDR1 and CDR2 are MNHEY and SMNVEV (reference sequence). The CDR3 runs 15 residues. 5'RACE, which relied on constant-segment primers, yielded TCR alpha and TCR beta cDNA libraries carrying sample barcodes and UMIs. TCRdb recomputed calls from the 5' RACE reads with MiXCR, one row per CDR3 protein. The sample holds about 600,000 distinct CDR3 sequences; roughly 22% are singletons and the top ten take 8.4%. Study results and caveats: Contracting clones from day 15 to 85 had balanced CD4/CD8; later expanders favoured CD4+. Second-wave clones peaking on day 37 lacked confirmed SARS-CoV-2 specificity. CM and EM subsets held most contracting CD4+ clones; EMRA held CD8+ ones.

The V gene is TRBV27, the J gene TRBJ2-7; 11 nucleotides align to TRBD2. What was sequenced was PBMCs or a T cell subset sorted from them (not recorded which). The sequence was obtained from an adult woman who had mild COVID-19 (a few samples of this study predate the infection). Cell type and time point are not known. The CDR3 DNA reads as TGTGCCAGCAGACTAACTAGCGGGAGAACCTACGAGCAGTACTTC. Translated, it gives CASRLTSGRTYEQYF.